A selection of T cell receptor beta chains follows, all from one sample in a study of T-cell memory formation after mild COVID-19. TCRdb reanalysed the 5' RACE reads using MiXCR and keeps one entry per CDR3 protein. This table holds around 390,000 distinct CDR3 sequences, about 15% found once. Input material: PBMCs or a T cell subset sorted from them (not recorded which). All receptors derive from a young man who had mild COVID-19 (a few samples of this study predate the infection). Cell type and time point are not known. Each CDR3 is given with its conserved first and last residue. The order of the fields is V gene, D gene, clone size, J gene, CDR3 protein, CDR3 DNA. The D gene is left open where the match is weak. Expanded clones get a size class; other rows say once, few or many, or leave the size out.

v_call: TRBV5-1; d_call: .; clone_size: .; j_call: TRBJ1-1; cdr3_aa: CASSLAQLRLENTEAFF; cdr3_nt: TGCGCCAGCAGCTTGGCTCAGCTTCGGCTTGAGAACACTGAAGCTTTCTTT
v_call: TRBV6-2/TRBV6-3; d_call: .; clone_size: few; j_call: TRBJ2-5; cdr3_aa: CASAIEGAQYF; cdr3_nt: TGTGCCAGCGCGATTGAAGGGGCCCAGTACTTC
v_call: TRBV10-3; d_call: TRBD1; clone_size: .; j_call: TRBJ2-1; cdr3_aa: CAIRTGTGADEQFF; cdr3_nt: TGTGCCATCAGAACCGGGACAGGGGCGGATGAGCAGTTCTTC
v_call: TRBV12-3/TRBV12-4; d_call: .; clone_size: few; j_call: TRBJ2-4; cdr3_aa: CASSLTQSDIQYF; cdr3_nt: TGTGCCAGCAGTTTGACGCAGAGTGACATTCAGTACTTC
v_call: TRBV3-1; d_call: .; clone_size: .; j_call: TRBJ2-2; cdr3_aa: CASSQQDINTGELFF; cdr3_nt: TGTGCCAGCAGCCAACAGGACATTAACACCGGGGAGCTGTTTTTT
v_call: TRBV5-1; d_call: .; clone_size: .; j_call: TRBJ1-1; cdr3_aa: CASSLSSGDTEAFF; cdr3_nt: TGCGCCAGCAGCTTGTCTTCGGGGGACACTGAAGCTTTCTTT
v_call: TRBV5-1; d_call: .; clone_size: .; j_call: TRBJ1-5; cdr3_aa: CASSLGDGPEPQHF; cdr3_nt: TGCGCCAGCAGCTTGGGGGACGGGCCGGAGCCCCAGCATTTT
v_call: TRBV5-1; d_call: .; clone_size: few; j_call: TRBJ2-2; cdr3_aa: CASSPGTTGELFF; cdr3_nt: TGCGCCAGCAGCCCGGGTACCACCGGGGAGCTGTTTTTT
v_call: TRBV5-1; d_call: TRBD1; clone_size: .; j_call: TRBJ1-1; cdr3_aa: CASSLGLGGAPNTEAFF; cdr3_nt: TGCGCCAGCAGCTTGGGTCTAGGGGGCGCCCCGAACACTGAAGCTTTCTTT
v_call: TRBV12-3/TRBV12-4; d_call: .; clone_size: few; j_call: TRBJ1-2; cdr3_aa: CASSFEGGYGYTF; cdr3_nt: TGTGCCAGCAGTTTTGAGGGCGGCTATGGCTACACCTTC
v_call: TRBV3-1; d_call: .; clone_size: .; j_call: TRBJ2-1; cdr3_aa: CASSPRRGGPHWDEQFF; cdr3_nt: TGTGCCAGCAGCCCTCGTCGGGGCGGGCCTCATTGGGATGAGCAGTTCTTC
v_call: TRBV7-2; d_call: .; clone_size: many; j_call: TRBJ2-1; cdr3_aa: CASSRLVRNNEQFF; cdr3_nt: TGTGCCAGCAGCCGTCTGGTCAGGAACAATGAGCAGTTCTTC
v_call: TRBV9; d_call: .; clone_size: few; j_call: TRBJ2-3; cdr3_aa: CASSFTGTSDTQYF; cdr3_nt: TGTGCCAGCAGCTTCACCGGGACATCGGATACGCAGTATTTT
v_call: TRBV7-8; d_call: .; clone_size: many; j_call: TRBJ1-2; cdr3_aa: CASSLVFGSNYGYTF; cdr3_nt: TGTGCCAGCAGCTTAGTTTTTGGGTCTAACTATGGCTACACCTTC
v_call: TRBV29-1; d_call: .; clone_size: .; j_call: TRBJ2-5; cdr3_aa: CSVEAEETQYF; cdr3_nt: TGCAGCGTTGAGGCCGAAGAGACCCAGTACTTC
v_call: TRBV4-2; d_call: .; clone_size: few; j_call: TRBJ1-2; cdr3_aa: CASSQEWGTGGYTF; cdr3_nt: TGTGCCAGCAGCCAAGAGTGGGGCACCGGGGGCTACACCTTC
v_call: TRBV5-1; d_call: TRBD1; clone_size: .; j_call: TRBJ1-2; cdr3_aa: CASRTDRVRYGYTF; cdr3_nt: TGCGCCAGCAGAACGGACAGGGTGAGGTATGGCTACACCTTC
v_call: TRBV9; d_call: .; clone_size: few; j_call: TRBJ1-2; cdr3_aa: CASSVEGDWGYTF; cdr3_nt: TGTGCCAGCAGCGTAGAGGGGGACTGGGGCTACACCTTC
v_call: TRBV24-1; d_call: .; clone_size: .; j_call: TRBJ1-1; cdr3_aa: CARIFGGGTEAFF; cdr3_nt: TGTGCCCGAATCTTCGGGGGCGGCACTGAAGCTTTCTTT
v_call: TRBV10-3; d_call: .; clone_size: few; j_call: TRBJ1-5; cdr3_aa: CAISDRQDGQPQHF; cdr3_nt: TGTGCCATCAGTGACCGGCAGGACGGGCAGCCCCAGCATTTT
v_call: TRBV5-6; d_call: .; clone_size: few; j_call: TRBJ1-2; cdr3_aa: CASSLVEGSANYGYTF; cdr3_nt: TGTGCCAGCAGCTTGGTTGAAGGATCCGCTAACTATGGCTACACCTTC
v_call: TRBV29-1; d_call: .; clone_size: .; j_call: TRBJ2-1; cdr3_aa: CSVEDIRDEQFF; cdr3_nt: TGCAGCGTTGAAGATATACGGGATGAGCAGTTCTTC
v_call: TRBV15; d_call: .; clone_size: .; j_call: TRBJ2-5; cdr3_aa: CATSGGAGGGWQETQYF; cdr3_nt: TGTGCCACCAGTGGAGGGGCAGGGGGTGGTTGGCAAGAGACCCAGTACTTC
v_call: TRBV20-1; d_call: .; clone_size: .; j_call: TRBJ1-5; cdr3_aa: CSAHARGSRQPQHF; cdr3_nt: TGCAGTGCTCACGCTCGGGGGTCTAGGCAGCCCCAGCATTTT